Shown below are 21 T cell receptor beta chains from a single sample sequenced in a study of blood T cell repertoires in COVID-19. Profiled with immunoSEQ multiplex PCR; TCRdb holds only in-frame clones, not every one. The top ten hold about 1.7% of the sample, which has about 400,000 clones, roughly 91% seen once. The specimen was PBMCs or T cells enriched from blood (not recorded which). These receptors were collected from a woman in her thirties who had recovered from COVID-19.

CDR3 sequence reads: CAARGARPDTQYF. The CDR3 nucleotides read TGTGCCGCCCGGGGGGCCCGGCCAGATACGCAGTATTTT. The chain is built from TRBV10-3 and TRBJ2-3, with a possible D match to TRBD2 (7 bases). V lost 11 bases and J 4 bases, leaving 16 bases between the germline ends. Germline CDR1 is ENHRY and CDR2 is SYGVKD. CDR3 size: 13 residues.

The chain is built from TRBV6-2 or TRBV6-3 and TRBJ1-2; 8 bases line up with TRBD1. Trimming removed 2 bases from V and 7 bases from J; junction bases left unmatched: 9. In germline, CDR1 is MNHEY, CDR2 SVGEGT. The CDR3 covers 15 residues. CDR3 in amino acids: CASSYTQGALRGYTF. The CDR3 region has the DNA TGTGCCAGCAGTTACACGCAGGGGGCCTTGCGTGGCTACACCTTC.

The gene calls are TRBV7-8 and TRBJ1-1; D is unresolved. Looked up from germline, CDR1 is SGHVS and CDR2 is FQNEAQ. The CDR3 extends over 16 amino acids. Trimming pared 4 bases from V and 1 base from J, leaving 16 bases between. CDR3 nucleotide sequence: TGTGCCAGCAGCTGGCTGCCTCGCCCAAAGAACACTGAAGCTTTCTTT. This encodes CASSWLPRPKNTEAFF.

Turning to this clone: Compared with germline, one end of the junction differs, possibly owing to a read error. The V gene is TRBV5-6, the J gene TRBJ1-4, with D possibly being TRBD1 (6 bases). Looked up from germline, CDR1 is SGHDT and CDR2 is YYEEEE. This CDR3 is 14 amino acids long. CDR3 bases: TGTGCCAGCAGCTTAATACAGTGGGGGCCCGAGACACAATTT. This sequence encodes CASSLIQWGPETQF.

The V and J genes are TRBV10-2 and TRBJ2-5, with D perhaps TRBD2 (6 bases). Germline V lookup: CDR1 WSHSY, CDR2 SAAADI. Deletions cut 6 bases from V and 0 bases from J, with 14 bases between. The CDR3 has 15 residues. CDR3 region: CASRNSGKYQETQYF. The CDR3 region has the DNA TGCGCCAGCAGGAATAGCGGAAAGTACCAAGAGACCCAGTACTTC.

The rearrangement links TRBV4-3 to TRBJ2-4; 8 nucleotides match TRBD1. The V gene end was trimmed by 0 bases and the J gene end by 1 base; junction bases not matched to a gene: 5. There are 17 residues in the CDR3. The germline V gene encodes CDR1 LGHNA and CDR2 YSLEER. This CDR3 reads CASSQDPTGVAKNIQYF. As DNA, the CDR3 is TGCGCCAGCAGCCAAGATCCGACAGGGGTCGCCAAAAACATTCAGTACTTC.

The chain uses TRBV6-5 and TRBJ1-4; TRBD1 agrees at 7 bases. CDR1 is MNHEY and CDR2 is SVGAGI in the germline V gene. This CDR3 is built from 15 residues. The junction had 12 bases not matched to a gene; V was cut back by 7 bases and J by 7 bases. The CDR3 DNA reads as TGTGCCAGCACCCCTCGACAGGGAGGATCTGAAAAACTGTTTTTT. Its protein product is CASTPRQGGSEKLFF.

The chain uses TRBV4-3 and TRBJ2-1; 7 bases agree with TRBD2. J gave up 4 bases and V 0 bases, and 3 bases lay outside the gene matches. The CDR3 sequence is 15 residues long. Germline lookup yields CDR1 LGHNA and CDR2 YSLEER. The CDR3, as DNA: TGCGCCAGCAGCCAAGATTCGGGGGGTTACAATGAGCAGTTCTTC. This translates into CASSQDSGGYNEQFF.

This clone was seen only a few times. The J gene is TRBJ2-2, the V gene TRBV28; 12 bases line up with TRBD2. The germline V gene has CDR1 MDHEN and CDR2 SYDVKM. The CDR3 is 17 residues long. V lost 2 bases, J lost 6 bases, and 7 bases stayed unmatched. CDR3 bases: TGTGCCAGCAGTTTAAGCAGCCTAGCGGGAGGGCCCGGGGAGCTGTTTTTT. Translation gives CASSLSSLAGGPGELFF.

V is TRBV18 and J is TRBJ2-1; 11 nucleotides match TRBD2. This CDR3 contains 16 residues. Germline CDR1 is KGHSH and CDR2 is LQKENI. Germline trimming cut 3 bases from V and 4 bases from J; bases unmatched to any gene: 5. The CDR3 nucleotides are TGTGCCAGCTCACCTGGGACTAGCGGCAATTACAATGAGCAGTTCTTC. Amino acid sequence: CASSPGTSGNYNEQFF.

The rearrangement links TRBV28 to TRBJ1-6; 8 nucleotides agree with TRBD1. Unmatched junction bases numbered 8, after V lost 6 bases and J lost 7 bases. The CDR3 runs 15 residues. Per the germline V gene, CDR1 is MDHEN and CDR2 is SYDVKM. In nucleotides, the CDR3 is TGTGCCAGCAGACTGACAGGGGAATGGAATTCACCCCTCCACTTT. It specifies CASRLTGEWNSPLHF.

The rearrangement links TRBV27 to TRBJ1-1; 7 bases align to TRBD1. The germline V gene has CDR1 MNHEY and CDR2 SMNVEV (reference sequence). CDR3 length: 13 residues. The junction had 6 bases not matched to a gene; V was cut back by 5 bases and J by 6 bases. In nucleotides, the CDR3 is TGTGCCAGCAGTATCGGGACAGCGGCTGAAGCTTTCTTT. This encodes CASSIGTAAEAFF.

V usage is TRBV19 and J usage is TRBJ2-7; TRBD2 is a possible D gene (6 bases). The CDR3 runs 13 residues. Germline CDR1 reads LNHDA; CDR2 reads SQIVND (reference sequence). Trimming shortened V by 5 bases and J by 5 bases, and 13 bases separated the two germline ends. The DNA of the CDR3 is TGTGCCAGTAGTCCGGGACTGGAGGACGAGCAGTACTTC. It codes for CASSPGLEDEQYF.

The chain recombines TRBV6-5 with TRBJ1-5; 8 bases are shared with TRBD1. Trimming cost V 7 bases and J 7 bases; bases outside gene matches: 9. CDR3 length equals 14 residues. In germline, CDR1 is MNHEY, CDR2 SVGAGI. In DNA form, the CDR3 reads TGTGCCAGCAAAGGACAGGGACGAGGACAGCCCCAGCATTTT. Protein sequence: CASKGQGRGQPQHF.

The gene calls are TRBV18 and TRBJ2-6; TRBD2 matches at 12 bases. The CDR3 extends over 19 amino acids. V shed 3 bases and J 2 bases; nucleotides not matched to a gene: 8. Germline V gives CDR1 KGHSH, CDR2 LQKENI. In DNA form, the CDR3 reads TGTGCCAGCTCACCCAGGGCGACTAGCGGGAGAACTGGGGCCAACGTCCTGACTTTC. Amino acid sequence: CASSPRATSGRTGANVLTF.

The rearrangement uses TRBV5-1 and TRBJ1-1, with 7 bases fitting TRBD1. The CDR3 contains 15 residues. Per germline, CDR1 SGHRS and CDR2 YFSETQ. V lost 5 bases, J lost 4 bases, and 11 bases stayed unmatched. CDR3 amino acids: CASRMTGSLSTEAFF. The CDR3 region has the DNA TGCGCCAGCAGAATGACAGGGAGTCTGAGCACTGAAGCTTTCTTT.

V usage is TRBV7-2 and J usage is TRBJ2-3, with D unresolved. The CDR3 contains 15 residues. CDR1 and CDR2 from the germline V gene are SGHTA and FQGNSA. V lost 6 bases to trimming and J lost 2 bases, with 15 bases between them. The chain's CDR3 is CASSSRVAPTDTQYF. The CDR3 DNA is TGTGCCAGCAGTTCTCGGGTGGCGCCCACAGATACGCAGTATTTT.

V and J are TRBV2 and TRBJ1-1; D is unresolved. Trimming took 3 bases from V and 1 from J, leaving 9 bases between them. The CDR3 sequence is 14 residues long. Germline V CDR1 and CDR2: SNHLY, FYNNEI. The CDR3 here is CASSERPENTEAFF. The CDR3 nucleotides are TGTGCCAGCAGTGAGAGGCCAGAGAACACTGAAGCTTTCTTT.

This chain joins TRBV6-2 or TRBV6-3 and TRBJ2-7; possibly TRBD2 for D (6 bases). Germline V CDR1 and CDR2: MNHEY, SVGEGT. Trimming shortened V by 2 bases and J by 0 bases, and 17 bases separated the two germline ends. The CDR3 covers 17 residues. The chain's CDR3 is CASSYLTAGISSYEQYF. The CDR3 DNA reads as TGTGCCAGCAGTTACCTTACCGCGGGGATAAGCTCCTACGAGCAGTACTTC.

This sequence joins TRBV28 and TRBJ2-5; tentatively, D is TRBD2 (7 bases). CDR1 MDHEN and CDR2 SYDVKM come from the germline V gene. The V end was cut by 9 bases, the J end by 2 bases, with 19 bases between. The CDR3 runs 15 residues. The CDR3 reads CASLGGGGPQETQYF. DNA for the CDR3: TGTGCCAGTCTAGGGGGGGGTGGACCGCAAGAGACCCAGTACTTC.

This chain links TRBV7-8 with TRBJ1-1; the D is unclear. There are 15 residues in the CDR3. V lost 5 bases to trimming and J lost 5 bases, with 18 bases between them. Germline CDR1 is SGHVS and CDR2 is FQNEAQ. The CDR3, as DNA: TGTGCCAGCAGCGCCTCGAGGGTTAGTAAAACTGAAGCTTTCTTT. It specifies CASSASRVSKTEAFF.